The clone carrying this TCR beta chain was seen only a few times. Extracted RNA was reverse transcribed into cDNA, the sequencing template. The protocol was immunoSEQ multiplex PCR, while the TCRdb copy is restricted to in-frame clones and leaves out a portion. The sample shows over 150,000 clones, roughly three fifths of them seen only once. The data were taken from a study of CD8+ T cells in alopecia areata. Treatment given: oral pan-JAK inhibitor, 5-10 mg twice daily. This CDR3 is 14 amino acids long. CDR1 and CDR2 (germline): SQVTM, ANQGSEA. Trimming removed 3 bases from V and 0 bases from J, with 8 bases in between.

The gene calls are TRBV29-1 and TRBJ2-2, with no clear D. The source material was CD4+ T cells sorted from blood, sampled at week 4, from a patient treated with tofacitinib. The clonotype was recovered from a human donor with alopecia areata. CDR3 nucleotide sequence: TGCAGCGTTGATTTCCCTACGAACACCGGGGAGCTGTTTTTT. Protein product: CSVDFPTNTGELFF.